Shown below are 22 T cell receptor beta chains from a single sample sequenced in a study of CD8 T cells in ankylosing spondylitis. Using its own MiXCR run on the 5' RACE reads, TCRdb lists one record per CDR3 protein. Of around 250,000 distinct CDR3 sequences listed, about 11% are singletons. Sequencing used blood, either unsorted or a sorted T cell fraction (not recorded which). These receptor sequences come from a male donor with ankylosing spondylitis or in good health (not recorded which).

The chain has TRBV7-2 and TRBJ2-3; TRBD1 or TRBD2 may be the D gene (5 bases each). The germline V and J ends were trimmed by 5 bases and 1 base, with 13 bases remaining between them. Germline V CDR1 and CDR2: SGHTA, FQGNSA. CDR3 size: 15 residues. The CDR3 nucleotides read TGTGCCAGCAGCCCAACGAGGGGTGGCACAGATACGCAGTATTTT. It translates to CASSPTRGGTDTQYF.

V usage is TRBV6-1 and J usage is TRBJ1-1, with 9 bases identical to TRBD1. Germline V lookup: CDR1 MNHNS, CDR2 SASEGT. V was pared by 7 bases and J by 2 bases, with 5 bases of the junction left unmatched. The length of the CDR3 is 14 residues. The CDR3 coding sequence is TGTGCCAGCAAGTGGGGACAGGGCAACACTGAAGCTTTCTTT. Translating it yields CASKWGQGNTEAFF.

This clonotype was seen at least ten times. The V call is TRBV5-1, the J call TRBJ2-5, with 7 bases matching TRBD2. The CDR3 is 15 amino acids. Germline loops: CDR1 SGHRS, CDR2 YFSETQ. With 0 bases clipped from V and 4 bases from J, the junction kept 6 bases outside the gene matches. The CDR3 DNA follows: TGCGCCAGCAGCTTGGTTTTTGGGGAGGGAGAGACCCAGTACTTC. Protein: CASSLVFGEGETQYF.

V usage is TRBV12-3 or TRBV12-4 and J usage is TRBJ2-5; 8 nucleotides align to TRBD1. The CDR3 totals 12 residues. V was pared by 6 bases and J by 7 bases, with 4 bases of the junction left unmatched. The CDR3 DNA reads TGTGCCAGCAGCCAGGGGGCTTGGACCCAGTACTTC. It yields the protein CASSQGAWTQYF.

This clonotype was detected many times. This chain uses TRBV20-1 with TRBJ2-3, with 7 bases identical to TRBD1. The V gene end was trimmed by 5 bases and the J gene end by 2 bases; junction bases not matched to a gene: 10. This CDR3 contains 15 residues. CDR1 is DFQATT and CDR2 is SNEGSKA in the germline V gene (reference sequence). CDR3 in DNA: TGCAGTGCTCCTCTGCCAGGGGGTGTCACAGATACGCAGTATTTT. Its protein product is CSAPLPGGVTDTQYF.

At least ten counts were recorded for this clonotype. The chain uses TRBV5-1 and TRBJ2-3; no clear D. The CDR3 has 15 residues. V dropped 4 bases and J dropped 1 base, with 13 bases sitting between them. Looked up from germline, CDR1 is SGHRS and CDR2 is YFSETQ. The CDR3 region is CASSLIRGGTDTQYF. For the CDR3, the DNA is TGCGCCAGCAGCCTCATCCGTGGGGGCACAGATACGCAGTATTTT.

Points on this clonotype: A much larger clonotype is one base distant, so this may be a read error. This chain joins TRBV10-2 and TRBJ2-1; TRBD2 matches at 9 bases. CDR3 length equals 14 residues. CDR1 and CDR2 from the germline V gene are WSHSY and SAAADI. The CDR3 sequence is CASIASGTYNDQFF. Written as DNA, the CDR3 is TGCGCCAGCATTGCTAGCGGGACCTACAATGACCAGTTCTTC.

This clonotype was found a few times. This CDR3 is missing its conserved last phenylalanine or tryptophan, likely due to a read error. The DNA is omitted, as the CDR3 cannot be located on it reliably, and the CDR3 follows TCRdb's listing. The J gene is TRBJ1-2, the V gene TRBV28; the D segment call TRBD1 is taken from the table without a DNA check. The CDR3 is 8 amino acids long, termini counted. Germline V gene data show CDR1 as MDHEN and CDR2 as SYDVKM. The CDR3 loop is CASSLRGV.

V is TRBV5-4 and J is TRBJ2-3; 12 nucleotides match TRBD2. The CDR3 is 16 amino acids. The junction had 9 bases not matched to a gene; V was cut back by 4 bases and J by 6 bases. Germline V gives CDR1 SGHNT, CDR2 YYREEE (reference sequence). The CDR3 coding sequence is TGTGCCAGCAGCACCGCGACTAGCGGGAGTAGGGATACGCAGTATTTT. Protein product: CASSTATSGSRDTQYF.

Ten or more counts support this clonotype. This chain links TRBV25-1 with TRBJ2-5, with 7 bases fitting TRBD2. Germline CDR1 reads MGHDK; CDR2 reads SYGVNS. The CDR3 loop spans 14 amino acids. V shed 6 bases, J shed 1 base, and the junction held 5 bases outside the gene matches. As DNA, the CDR3 is TGTGCCAGCAGGCCAGCGGGATCCCAAGAGACCCAGTACTTC. Amino acid sequence: CASRPAGSQETQYF.

The V and J genes are TRBV5-6 and TRBJ2-1; 8 bases are a match to TRBD2. Germline lookup yields CDR1 SGHDT and CDR2 YYEEEE. After removal of 0 bases from V and 6 bases from J, the junction contained 8 bases not matched to a gene. CDR3 length: 16 amino acids. The CDR3 region is CASSLAWSGGGNEQFF. The CDR3 nucleotides are TGTGCCAGCAGCTTGGCCTGGAGCGGGGGAGGCAATGAGCAGTTCTTC.

The genes are TRBV27 and TRBJ1-5, with 7 nucleotides matching TRBD1. The germline V gene encodes CDR1 MNHEY and CDR2 SMNVEV (reference sequence). Trimming removed 5 bases from V and 7 bases from J; junction bases left unmatched: 17. The CDR3 is 17 residues long. CDR3 sequence reads: CASSRTTGWGNEQPQHF. As DNA, the CDR3 is TGTGCCAGCAGTAGAACGACAGGGTGGGGGAATGAGCAGCCCCAGCATTTT.

This chain joins TRBV7-9 and TRBJ2-7; D is unresolved. Germline lookup yields CDR1 SEHNR and CDR2 FQNEAQ (reference sequence). Trimming shortened V by 4 bases and J by 4 bases, and 8 bases separated the two germline ends. The CDR3 contains 12 residues. The CDR3 nucleotides read TGTGCCAGCAGCTATAGTCCGTACGAGCAGTACTTC. Residues: CASSYSPYEQYF.

This chain connects TRBV9 to TRBJ2-3; TRBD1 matches 7 bases. CDR3 length: 14 residues. The V segment lost 4 bases and the J segment 8 bases; nucleotides outside the gene matches: 10. CDR1 and CDR2 from the germline V gene are SGDLS and YYNGEE. CDR3 amino acids: CASSRQGIQSTQYF. The CDR3 region has the DNA TGTGCCAGCAGCCGACAGGGAATTCAGTCTACGCAGTATTTT.

Here the CDR3 DNA reads TGTGCCAGCAGTCTGTCGACTAGCGGAAATGAGCAGTTCTTC. Its translation is CASSLSTSGNEQFF. The chain combines TRBV3-1 with TRBJ2-1, with 9 bases identical to TRBD2. This CDR3 contains 14 residues. In germline, CDR1 is LGHDT, CDR2 YNNKEL (reference sequence). J gave up 7 bases and V 6 bases, and 7 bases lay outside the gene matches.

In this sample, this clonotype turned up many times. The J gene is TRBJ2-5, the V gene TRBV20-1; 7 bases line up with TRBD2. Unmatched junction bases numbered 4, after V lost 7 bases and J lost 5 bases. Germline V lookup: CDR1 DFQATT, CDR2 SNEGSKA (reference sequence). CDR3 length: 11 residues. The CDR3 sequence is CSVAGVETQYF. The CDR3 DNA reads TGCAGTGTCGCGGGAGTGGAGACCCAGTACTTC.

The sample holds many counts of this clonotype. The chain carries TRBV5-1 and TRBJ1-2, with no clear D. This CDR3 contains 14 residues. Looked up from germline, CDR1 is SGHRS and CDR2 is YFSETQ. The germline V and J ends were trimmed by 7 bases and 0 bases, with 13 bases remaining between them. This chain's CDR3 is CASRSDPTNYGYTF. The CDR3 nucleotides are TGCGCCAGCCGATCGGACCCGACTAACTATGGCTACACCTTC.

In its sample, this clonotype was seen a few times. The chain joins TRBV9 to TRBJ2-5, with TRBD2 matching over 7 bases. Germline V gene data show CDR1 as SGDLS and CDR2 as YYNGEE. Trimming removed 4 bases from V and 1 base from J; junction bases left unmatched: 4. The CDR3 sequence is 14 residues long. The CDR3 sequence: CASSRGGIQETQYF. CDR3 in DNA: TGTGCCAGCAGCCGCGGGGGAATCCAAGAGACCCAGTACTTC.

This clonotype was observed a handful of times. J is TRBJ2-7 and V is TRBV4-2, with TRBD2 matching over 10 bases. This CDR3 has 16 amino acids. Trimming at V came to 4 bases and at J to 5 bases, leaving 11 bases not matched to a gene. Looked up from germline, CDR1 is LGHNA and CDR2 is YNFKEQ. CDR3 nucleotides: TGTGCCAGCAGCCGAGAACCTAGCGGGAGCTTCAACGAGCAGTACTTC. Translating it yields CASSREPSGSFNEQYF.

CDR3 in DNA: TGTGCCAGCACTCTCTTTGGGACAAAAGCTTTCTTT. The encoded protein is CASTLFGTKAFF. V gene TRBV12-3 or TRBV12-4 combines with J gene TRBJ1-1; possible D gene TRBD1, 6 bases. V lost 7 bases and J 9 bases, leaving 15 bases between the germline ends. The CDR3 totals 12 residues.

This clonotype was counted a few times. The chain carries TRBV20-1 and TRBJ2-5; 8 nucleotides match TRBD2. The CDR3 sequence is 14 residues long. Germline V CDR1 and CDR2: DFQATT, SNEGSKA (reference sequence). The CDR3 region is CSPAGGPGTETQYF. The CDR3, as DNA: TGCAGCCCGGCGGGGGGCCCCGGGACGGAGACCCAGTACTTC.

The rearrangement uses TRBV18 and TRBJ2-7; 13 positions agree with TRBD2. Per germline, CDR1 KGHSH and CDR2 LQKENI. The CDR3 covers 16 residues. Trimming removed 5 bases from V and 7 bases from J; junction bases left unmatched: 11. The CDR3 is CASSSGLAGVLREQYF. The CDR3 bases are TGTGCCAGCTCATCAGGACTAGCGGGAGTCCTACGAGAGCAGTACTTC.